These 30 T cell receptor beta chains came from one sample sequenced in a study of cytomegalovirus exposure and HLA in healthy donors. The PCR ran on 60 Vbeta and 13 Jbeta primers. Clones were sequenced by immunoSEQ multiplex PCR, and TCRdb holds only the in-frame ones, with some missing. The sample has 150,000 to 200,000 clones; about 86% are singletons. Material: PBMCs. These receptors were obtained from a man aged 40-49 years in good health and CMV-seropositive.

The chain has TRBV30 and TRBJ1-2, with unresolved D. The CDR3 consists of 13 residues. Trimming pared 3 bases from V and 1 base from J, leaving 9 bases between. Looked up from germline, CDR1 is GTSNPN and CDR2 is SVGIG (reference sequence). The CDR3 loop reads CAWSHPGNYGYTF. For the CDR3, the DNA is TGTGCCTGGAGCCACCCGGGTAACTATGGCTACACCTTC.

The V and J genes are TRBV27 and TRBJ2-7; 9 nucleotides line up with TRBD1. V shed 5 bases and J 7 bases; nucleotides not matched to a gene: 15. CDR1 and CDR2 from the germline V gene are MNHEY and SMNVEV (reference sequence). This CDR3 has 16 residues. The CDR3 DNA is TGTGCCAGCAGTCAAGCCTCGGGACAGGGCCTTGGGGAGCAGTACTTC. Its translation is CASSQASGQGLGEQYF.

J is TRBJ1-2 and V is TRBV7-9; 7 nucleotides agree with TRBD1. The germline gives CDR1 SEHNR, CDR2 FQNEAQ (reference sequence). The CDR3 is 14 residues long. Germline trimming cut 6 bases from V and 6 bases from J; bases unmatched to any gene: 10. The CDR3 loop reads CASSAGQSFDGYTF. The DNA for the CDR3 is TGTGCCAGCAGTGCGGGACAGTCTTTCGATGGCTACACCTTC. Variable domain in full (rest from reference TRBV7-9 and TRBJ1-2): DTGVSQNPRHKITKRGQNVTFRCDPISEHNRLYWYRQTLGQGPEFLTYFQNEAQLEKSRLLSDRFSAERPKGSFSTLEIQRTEQGDSAMYLCASSAGQSFDGYTFGSGTRLTVV.

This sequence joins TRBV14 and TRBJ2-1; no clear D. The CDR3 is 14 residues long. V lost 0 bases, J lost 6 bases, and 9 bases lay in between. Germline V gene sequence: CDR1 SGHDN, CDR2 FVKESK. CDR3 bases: TGTGCCAGCAGCCAAGATCTTCGAGGCAATGAGCAGTTCTTC. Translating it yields CASSQDLRGNEQFF. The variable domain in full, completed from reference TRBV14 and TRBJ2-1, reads EAGVTQFPSHSVIEKGQTVTLRCDPISGHDNLYWYRRVMGKEIKFLLHFVKESKQDESGMPNNRFLAERTGGTYSTLKVQPAELEDSGVYFCASSQDLRGNEQFFGPGTRLTVL.

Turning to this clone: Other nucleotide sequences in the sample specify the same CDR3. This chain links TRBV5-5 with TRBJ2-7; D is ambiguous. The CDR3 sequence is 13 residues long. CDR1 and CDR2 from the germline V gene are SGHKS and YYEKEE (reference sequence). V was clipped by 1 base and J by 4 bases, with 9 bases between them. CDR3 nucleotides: TGTGCCAGCAGCTTGTCGAGTTCGTACGAGCAGTACTTC. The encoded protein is CASSLSSSYEQYF.

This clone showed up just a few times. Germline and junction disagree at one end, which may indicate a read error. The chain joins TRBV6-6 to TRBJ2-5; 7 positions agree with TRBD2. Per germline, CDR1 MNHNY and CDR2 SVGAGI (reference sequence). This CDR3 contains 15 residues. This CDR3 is CASCYTGGRQETQYF. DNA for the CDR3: TGTGCCAGCTGTTATACGGGAGGTCGGCAAGAGACCCAGTACTTC.

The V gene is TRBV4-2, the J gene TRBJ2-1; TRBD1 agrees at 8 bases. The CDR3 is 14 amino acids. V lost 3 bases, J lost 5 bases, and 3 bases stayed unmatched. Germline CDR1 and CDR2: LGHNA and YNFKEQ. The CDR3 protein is CASSHPDRDNEQFF. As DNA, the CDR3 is TGTGCCAGCAGCCACCCGGACAGGGACAATGAGCAGTTCTTC.

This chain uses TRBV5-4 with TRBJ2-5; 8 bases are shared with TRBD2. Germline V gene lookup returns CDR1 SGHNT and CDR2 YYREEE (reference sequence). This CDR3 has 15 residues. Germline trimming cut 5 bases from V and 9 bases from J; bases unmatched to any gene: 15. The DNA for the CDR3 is TGTGCCAGCAGTAAGACGGGGGGGGTCCGGGGGGCCCAGTACTTC. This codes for CASSKTGGVRGAQYF.

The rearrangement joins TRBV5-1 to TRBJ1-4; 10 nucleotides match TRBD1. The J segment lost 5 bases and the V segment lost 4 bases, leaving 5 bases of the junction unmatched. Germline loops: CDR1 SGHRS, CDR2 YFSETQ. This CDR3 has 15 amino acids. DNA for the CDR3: TGCGCCAGCAGCCCGAAGGACAGGGGGAATGAAAAACTGTTTTTT. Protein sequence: CASSPKDRGNEKLFF.

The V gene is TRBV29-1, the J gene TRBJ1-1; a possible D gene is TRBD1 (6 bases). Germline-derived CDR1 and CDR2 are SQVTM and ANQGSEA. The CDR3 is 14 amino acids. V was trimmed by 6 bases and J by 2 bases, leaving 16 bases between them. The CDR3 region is CSVGGGRGNTEAFF. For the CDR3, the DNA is TGCAGCGTGGGGGGCGGGAGGGGTAACACTGAAGCTTTCTTT.

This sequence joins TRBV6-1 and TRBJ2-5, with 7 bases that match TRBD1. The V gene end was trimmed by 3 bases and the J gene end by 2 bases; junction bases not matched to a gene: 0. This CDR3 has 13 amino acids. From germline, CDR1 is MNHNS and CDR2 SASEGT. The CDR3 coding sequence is TGTGCCAGCAGTGAGGGACAGCAAGAGACCCAGTACTTC. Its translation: CASSEGQQETQYF.

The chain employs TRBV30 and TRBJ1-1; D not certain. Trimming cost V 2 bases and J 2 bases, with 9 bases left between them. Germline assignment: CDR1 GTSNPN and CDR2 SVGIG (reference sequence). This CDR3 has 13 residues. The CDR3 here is CAWSFRGNTEAFF. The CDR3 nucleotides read TGTGCCTGGAGTTTTCGGGGAAACACTGAAGCTTTCTTT.

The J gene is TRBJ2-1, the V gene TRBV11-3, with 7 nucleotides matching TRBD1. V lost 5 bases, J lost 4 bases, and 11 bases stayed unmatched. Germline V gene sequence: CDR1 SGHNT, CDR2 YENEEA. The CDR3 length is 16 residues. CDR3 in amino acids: CASSPRQGVEYNEQFF. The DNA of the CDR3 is TGTGCCAGCAGCCCACGACAGGGCGTGGAATACAATGAGCAGTTCTTC.

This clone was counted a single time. CDR3 residues: CASSTTGSGYEQYF. CDR3 in DNA: TGCGCCAGCAGCACAACAGGGTCGGGCTACGAGCAGTACTTC. The J gene is TRBJ2-7, the V gene TRBV5-1, with D possibly TRBD1 on 6 matching bases. The V gene lost 4 bases and the J gene lost 3 bases, with 14 bases spanning the gap. Per germline, CDR1 SGHRS and CDR2 YFSETQ. The CDR3 has 14 residues.

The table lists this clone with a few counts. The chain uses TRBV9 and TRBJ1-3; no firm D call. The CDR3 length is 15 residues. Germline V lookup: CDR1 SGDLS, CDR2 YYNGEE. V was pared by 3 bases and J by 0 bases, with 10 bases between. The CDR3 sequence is CASSAATDSGNTIYF. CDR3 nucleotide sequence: TGTGCCAGCAGCGCCGCTACAGACTCTGGAAACACCATATATTTT. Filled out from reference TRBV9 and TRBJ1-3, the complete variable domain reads DSGVTQTPKHLITATGQRVTLRCSPRSGDLSVYWYQQSLDQGLQFLIQYYNGEERAKGNILERFSAQQFPDLHSELNLSSLELGDSALYFCASSAATDSGNTIYFGEGSWLTVV.

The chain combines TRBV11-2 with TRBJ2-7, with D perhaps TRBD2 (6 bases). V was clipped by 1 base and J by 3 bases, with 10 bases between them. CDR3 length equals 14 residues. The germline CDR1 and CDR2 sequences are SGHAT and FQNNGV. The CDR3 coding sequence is TGTGCCAGCAGCTTAGTGGGTAGCGGCTACGAGCAGTACTTC. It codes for CASSLVGSGYEQYF.

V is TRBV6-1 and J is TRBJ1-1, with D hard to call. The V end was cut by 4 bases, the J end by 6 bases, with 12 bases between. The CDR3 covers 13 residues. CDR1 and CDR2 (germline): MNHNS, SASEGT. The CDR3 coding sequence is TGTGCCAGCAGTGCGGCGGGGAAAGCTGAAGCTTTCTTT. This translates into CASSAAGKAEAFF.

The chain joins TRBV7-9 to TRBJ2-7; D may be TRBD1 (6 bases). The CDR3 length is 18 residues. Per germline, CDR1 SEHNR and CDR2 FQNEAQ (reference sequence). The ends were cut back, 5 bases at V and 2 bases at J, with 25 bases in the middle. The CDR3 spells CASSPWGPGSSEPYEQYF. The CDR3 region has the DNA TGTGCCAGCAGCCCCTGGGGGCCAGGGTCTTCTGAACCCTACGAGCAGTACTTC.

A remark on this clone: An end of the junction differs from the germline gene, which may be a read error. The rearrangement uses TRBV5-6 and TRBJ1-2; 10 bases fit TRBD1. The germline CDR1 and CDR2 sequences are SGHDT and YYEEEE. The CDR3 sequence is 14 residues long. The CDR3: CASSLGQGIYGYTF. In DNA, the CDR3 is TGTGCCAGCAGTTTGGGACAGGGGATCTATGGCTACACCTTC.

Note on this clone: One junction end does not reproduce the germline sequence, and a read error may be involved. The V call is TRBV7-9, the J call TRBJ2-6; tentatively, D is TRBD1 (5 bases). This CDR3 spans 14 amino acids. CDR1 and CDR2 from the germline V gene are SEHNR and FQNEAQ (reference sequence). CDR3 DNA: TGTGCCAGCAGCTTGAACTCTGGGGCCAACGGCCTGACTTTC. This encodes CASSLNSGANGLTF.

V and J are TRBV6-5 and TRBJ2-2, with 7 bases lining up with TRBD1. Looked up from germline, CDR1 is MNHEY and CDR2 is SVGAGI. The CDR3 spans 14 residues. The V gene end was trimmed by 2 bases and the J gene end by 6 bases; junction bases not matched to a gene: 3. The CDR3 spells CASSYRGRAGELFF. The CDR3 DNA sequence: TGTGCCAGCAGTTACAGGGGGCGGGCCGGGGAGCTGTTTTTT.

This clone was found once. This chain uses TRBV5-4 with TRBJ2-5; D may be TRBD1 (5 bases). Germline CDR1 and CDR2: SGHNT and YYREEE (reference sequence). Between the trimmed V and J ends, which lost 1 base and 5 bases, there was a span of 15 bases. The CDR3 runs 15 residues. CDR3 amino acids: CASSLRQGAGETQYF. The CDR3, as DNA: TGTGCCAGCAGCTTGCGTCAAGGGGCAGGGGAGACCCAGTACTTC.

Written as DNA, the CDR3 is TGTGCCAGCAGACGGACTAGCGGGAACGAGCAGTACTTC. This sequence encodes CASRRTSGNEQYF. This chain uses TRBV27 with TRBJ2-7, with 12 bases fitting TRBD2. The CDR3 consists of 13 residues. V lost 6 bases to trimming and J lost 5 bases; unmatched junction nucleotides: 2. Germline CDR1 is MNHEY and CDR2 is SMNVEV (reference sequence).

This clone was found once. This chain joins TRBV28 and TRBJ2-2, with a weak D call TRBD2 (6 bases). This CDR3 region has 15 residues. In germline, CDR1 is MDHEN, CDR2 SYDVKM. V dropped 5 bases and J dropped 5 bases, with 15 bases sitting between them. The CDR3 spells CASSALGSGTGELFF. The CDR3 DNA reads TGTGCCAGCAGTGCACTCGGGAGTGGAACCGGGGAGCTGTTTTTT.

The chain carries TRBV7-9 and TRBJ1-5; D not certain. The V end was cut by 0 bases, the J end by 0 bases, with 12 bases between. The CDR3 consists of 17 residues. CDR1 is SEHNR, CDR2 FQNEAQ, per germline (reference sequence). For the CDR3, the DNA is TGTGCCAGCAGCTTAGCCTCGGAGGCCTATAGCAATCAGCCCCAGCATTTT. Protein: CASSLASEAYSNQPQHF.

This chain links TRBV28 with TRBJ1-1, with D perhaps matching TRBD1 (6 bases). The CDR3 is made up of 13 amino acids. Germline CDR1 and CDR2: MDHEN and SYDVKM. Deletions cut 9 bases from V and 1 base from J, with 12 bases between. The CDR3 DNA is TGTGCCAGTGCACAGGGAACGAACACTGAAGCTTTCTTT. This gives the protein CASAQGTNTEAFF.

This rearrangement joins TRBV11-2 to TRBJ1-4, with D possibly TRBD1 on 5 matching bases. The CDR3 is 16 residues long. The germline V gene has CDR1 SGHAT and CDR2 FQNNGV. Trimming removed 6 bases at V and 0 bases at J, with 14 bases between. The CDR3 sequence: CASSIMGRATNEKLFF. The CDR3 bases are TGTGCCAGCAGTATAATGGGGCGAGCAACTAATGAAAAACTGTTTTTT.

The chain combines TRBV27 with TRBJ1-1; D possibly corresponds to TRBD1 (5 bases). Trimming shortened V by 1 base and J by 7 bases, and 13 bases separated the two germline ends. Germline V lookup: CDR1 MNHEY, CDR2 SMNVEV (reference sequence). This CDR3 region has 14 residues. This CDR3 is CASSLYRGGGEAFF. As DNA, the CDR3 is TGTGCCAGCAGTTTATACCGGGGCGGGGGTGAAGCTTTCTTT.

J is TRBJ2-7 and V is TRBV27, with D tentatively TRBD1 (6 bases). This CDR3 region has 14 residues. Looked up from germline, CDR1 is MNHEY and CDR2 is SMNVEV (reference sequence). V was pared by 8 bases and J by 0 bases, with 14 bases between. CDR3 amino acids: CASGRRTASYEQYF. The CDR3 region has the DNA TGTGCCAGCGGGCGCAGGACAGCCTCCTACGAGCAGTACTTC.

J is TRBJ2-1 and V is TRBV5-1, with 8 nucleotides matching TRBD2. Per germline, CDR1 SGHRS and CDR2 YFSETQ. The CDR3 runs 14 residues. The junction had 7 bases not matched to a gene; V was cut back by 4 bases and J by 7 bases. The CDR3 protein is CASSAGGPTNEQFF. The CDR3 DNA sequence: TGCGCCAGCAGCGCGGGAGGCCCTACAAATGAGCAGTTCTTC.